The rows below give T cell receptor beta chains drawn from one sample of a study of cytomegalovirus exposure and HLA in healthy donors. Sequencing was performed with immunoSEQ multiplex PCR; in TCRdb, only in-frame clones are kept and a portion is missing. The sample shows 130,000 to 150,000 clones, about four fifths of them seen only once. The specimen sequenced was PBMCs. These receptors originate from a male donor in good health and CMV-seronegative. The CDR3 runs from the conserved cysteine through the conserved F or W. Fields, in order: clone size, J gene, CDR3 length, V gene, D gene, CDR3 protein, CDR3 DNA. D genes are given only for firm matches. Clone size is shown for a subset of rows, as once, few, many or a class of expanded clone.

.	TRBJ1-1	15	TRBV6-1	TRBD1	CASSEAGGQGTEAFF	TGTGCCAGCAGTGAAGCGGGTGGACAGGGCACTGAAGCTTTCTTT
.	TRBJ2-7	13	TRBV6-6	TRBD2	CATTETSGYEQYF	TGTGCCACCACAGAAACTAGCGGCTACGAGCAGTACTTC
.	TRBJ2-3	18	TRBV13	.	CASSFSGLQTKNTDTQYF	TGTGCCAGCAGCTTCTCGGGACTGCAGACGAAAAACACAGATACGCAGTATTTT
.	TRBJ1-1	15	TRBV9	TRBD1	CASNPGQGMNTEAFF	TGTGCCAGCAACCCCGGACAGGGGATGAACACTGAAGCTTTCTTT
.	TRBJ2-3	17	TRBV4-2	TRBD2	CASSQGSQRGELDTQYF	TGTGCCAGCAGCCAAGGTAGTCAGCGGGGGGAACTAGATACGCAGTATTTT
.	TRBJ1-1	17	TRBV13	TRBD1	CASSLVVGQGRGTEAFF	TGTGCCAGCAGCTTAGTGGTGGGACAGGGCCGTGGGACTGAAGCTTTCTTT
.	TRBJ1-2	13	TRBV10-3	.	CAISGSGDYGYTF	TGTGCCATCAGTGGATCGGGGGACTATGGCTACACCTTC
.	TRBJ2-7	13	TRBV11-2	.	CASSLAGSYEQYF	TGTGCCAGCAGCTTAGCGGGTTCCTACGAGCAGTACTTC
once	TRBJ2-3	15	TRBV27	.	CASSLSPSGTDTQYF	TGTGCCAGCAGTTTATCGCCTAGCGGCACAGATACGCAGTATTTT
.	TRBJ2-7	16	TRBV5-4	TRBD2	CASSRSGGVSSYEQYF	TGTGCCAGCAGCCGCAGCGGGGGGGTTTCCTCCTACGAGCAGTACTTC
.	TRBJ2-7	13	TRBV4-2	.	CASSQGGTSEQYF	TGTGCCAGCAGCCAAGGGGGAACTAGCGAGCAGTACTTC
.	TRBJ2-3	15	TRBV6-4	TRBD1	CASSAGQGATDTQYF	TGTGCCAGCAGTGCGGGACAGGGGGCCACAGATACGCAGTATTTT
.	TRBJ2-5	15	TRBV6-6	TRBD2	CASSTEAGGAETQYF	TGTGCCAGCAGTACCGAAGCGGGGGGTGCAGAGACCCAGTACTTC